These T cell receptor beta chains were read from a single sample in a study of shared T cell receptors in the human thymus. Data came from immunoSEQ multiplex PCR; TCRdb stores just in-frame clones and leaves some out. The sample lists hundreds of thousands of clones, more than 70% seen once, with over 0.008% in the top ten. In addition, the sample was reused for a study of human thymus T cells.

The sequenced material came from thymocytes. Source of these receptors: a boy in the first two years of life with a congenital heart defect. Both conserved end residues are part of each CDR3. Fields, in order: CDR3 protein, CDR3 DNA, clone size, J gene, V gene, D gene. The D gene is left open where the match is weak. Clone sizes are given selectively: once, few, many, or a class where the clone is expanded.

CASSDGNRDETQYF | TGTGCCAGCAGCGACGGAAACAGGGACGAGACCCAGTACTTC | - | TRBJ2-5 | TRBV14 | -
CASSLRATGNYEQYF | TGTGCCAGCAGCTTACGGGCCACAGGGAACTACGAGCAGTACTTC | - | TRBJ2-7 | TRBV7-6 | -
CAISATGSSGANVLTF | TGTGCCATCAGTGCGACAGGTAGCTCTGGGGCCAACGTCCTGACTTTC | - | TRBJ2-6 | TRBV10-3 | -
CASSPKTGHNQPQHF | TGTGCCAGCAGCCCAAAGACAGGGCACAATCAGCCCCAGCATTTT | - | TRBJ1-5 | TRBV6-5 | TRBD1
CASSLQGWNYGYTF | TGTGCCAGCAGTTTACAGGGATGGAACTATGGCTACACCTTC | - | TRBJ1-2 | TRBV28 | -
CACRCGGQGMTNLNYGYTF | TGTGCCTGCCGTTGTGGGGGACAGGGAATGACAAATCTTAACTATGGCTACACCTTC | - | TRBJ1-2 | TRBV30 | TRBD1
CASSCEGEQYF | TGTGCCAGCAGCTGTGAGGGTGAGCAGTACTTC | - | TRBJ2-7 | TRBV7-9 | -
CASSEVQEREFF | TGTGCCAGCAGTGAGGTACAGGAACGGGAGTTCTTC | - | TRBJ2-1 | TRBV6-1 | -
CATSRFVGARPSGANVLTF | TGTGCCACCAGCAGATTCGTGGGGGCGCGTCCCTCTGGGGCCAACGTCCTGACTTTC | - | TRBJ2-6 | TRBV15 | -
CASGPGQEYEQYF | TGTGCTAGTGGGCCGGGACAGGAATACGAGCAGTACTTC | once | TRBJ2-7 | TRBV12-5 | TRBD1
CASSPSLGRQGAGKLFF | TGTGCCAGCAGCCCAAGTTTAGGCCGACAGGGGGCCGGAAAACTGTTTTTT | - | TRBJ1-4 | TRBV28 | TRBD1
CASSEGRTTGELFF | TGCGCCAGCAGTGAAGGGAGAACCACCGGGGAGCTGTTTTTT | once | TRBJ2-2 | TRBV10-1 | -
CASSLVWGRRDRNNSPLHF | TGTGCCAGCAGCTTGGTATGGGGACGCCGGGACAGGAATAATTCACCCCTCCACTTT | - | TRBJ1-6 | TRBV5-6 | TRBD1
CASSESPGDNYGYTF | TGTGCCAGCAGTGAATCCCCAGGGGACAACTATGGCTACACCTTC | - | TRBJ1-2 | TRBV2 | -
CASSTGTEIEAFF | TGTGCCAGTAGTACCGGGACAGAAATTGAAGCTTTCTTT | - | TRBJ1-1 | TRBV19 | TRBD1
CASTPTGGYGYTF | TGTGCCAGCACCCCGACAGGGGGGTATGGCTACACCTTC | - | TRBJ1-2 | TRBV6-5 | TRBD1
CSVEDRGHKSYEQYF | TGCAGCGTTGAAGATCGAGGACACAAATCCTACGAGCAGTACTTC | - | TRBJ2-7 | TRBV29-1 | -
CASSFEGGAKGYTF | TGTGCCAGCAGCTTCGAGGGGGGGGCTAAAGGCTACACCTTC | once | TRBJ1-2 | TRBV11-2 | -
CASSLSGPGTYTYEQYF | TGTGCCAGCAGCTTATCAGGGCCCGGGACTTACACCTACGAGCAGTACTTC | - | TRBJ2-7 | TRBV11-2 | -
CASSLTRDNHSNQPQHF | TGTGCCAGCAGTTTGACCCGCGACAATCATAGCAATCAGCCCCAGCATTTT | - | TRBJ1-5 | TRBV28 | -
CASSISLGLEYEQYF | TGTGCCAGTAGTATCTCCCTGGGACTAGAATACGAGCAGTACTTC | - | TRBJ2-7 | TRBV19 | TRBD2
CASSRGTRRYEQYF | TGTGCCAGCAGCCGCGGGACTAGACGCTACGAGCAGTACTTC | - | TRBJ2-7 | TRBV14 | TRBD2
CASSFVDRHSNQPQHF | TGTGCCAGCAGCTTCGTAGACAGGCATAGCAATCAGCCCCAGCATTTT | - | TRBJ1-5 | TRBV7-8 | -
CASSLAVCGQEIEKLFF | TGTGCCAGCAGCTTAGCTGTGTGTGGACAGGAAATTGAAAAACTGTTTTTT | - | TRBJ1-4 | TRBV7-9 | TRBD1
CASSQEGGPTYEQYF | TGCGCCAGCAGCCAAGAAGGCGGGCCTACCTACGAGCAGTACTTC | few | TRBJ2-7 | TRBV4-3 | -
CASSGADRGEEAFF | TGCGCCAGCAGCGGAGCTGACAGGGGCGAAGAAGCTTTCTTT | - | TRBJ1-1 | TRBV5-1 | TRBD1
CASSSYGGAYEQYF | TGTGCCAGCAGTTCTTACGGGGGGGCTTACGAGCAGTACTTC | - | TRBJ2-7 | TRBV27 | TRBD2
CALKMVASGTDTQYF | TGTGCCCTAAAAATGGTGGCTAGCGGGACAGATACGCAGTATTTT | - | TRBJ2-3 | TRBV27 | TRBD2
CASSLARSGGSGGTQYF | TGTGCCAGCAGCTTGGCACGGTCAGGGGGCTCGGGAGGTACGCAGTATTTT | - | TRBJ2-3 | TRBV5-6 | -
CASSARTSGSTDTQYF | TGTGCCAGCAGCGCGCGGACTAGCGGGAGCACAGATACGCAGTATTTT | - | TRBJ2-3 | TRBV9 | TRBD2
CASSPGQGAGELFF | TGTGCCAGCAGCCCGGGGCAGGGGGCCGGGGAGCTGTTTTTT | - | TRBJ2-2 | TRBV7-6 | TRBD1
CASSQVGRGRTDTQYF | TGCGCCAGCAGCCAAGTCGGCAGGGGCCGCACAGATACGCAGTATTTT | - | TRBJ2-3 | TRBV4-3 | -
CASSQVSGEGSYNEQFF | TGCGCCAGCAGCCAAGTAAGCGGGGAGGGCTCCTACAATGAGCAGTTCTTC | once | TRBJ2-1 | TRBV4-1 | TRBD2
CASSWGVDRAVLYGYTF | TGTGCCAGCAGCTGGGGTGTGGACAGGGCCGTTCTCTACGGCTACACCTTC | - | TRBJ1-2 | TRBV5-4 | TRBD1
CASSRNTEAFF | TGTGCCAGCAGCCGGAACACTGAAGCTTTCTTT | - | TRBJ1-1 | TRBV5-8 | -
CSARDSYEQYF | TGCAGTGCCCGGGACAGCTACGAGCAGTACTTC | - | TRBJ2-7 | TRBV20-1 | TRBD1
CASSQVAFSGESPYEQYF | TGCGCCAGCAGCCAAGTCGCTTTTAGCGGGGAGAGCCCCTACGAGCAGTACTTC | - | TRBJ2-7 | TRBV4-3 | TRBD2
CAWSLEGASTDTQYF | TGTGCCTGGAGTCTCGAGGGGGCCTCCACAGATACGCAGTATTTT | - | TRBJ2-3 | TRBV30 | TRBD1
CASRDRENTDTQYF | TGTGCCAGCCGGGACAGAGAGAACACAGATACGCAGTATTTT | - | TRBJ2-3 | TRBV19 | TRBD1
CASSFTGTGVLYEQYF | TGTGCCAGCAGTTTTACGGGGACAGGCGTTTTGTACGAGCAGTACTTC | - | TRBJ2-7 | TRBV27 | TRBD1
CASSSGHGTTNEQFF | TGTGCCAGCAGTTCCGGACATGGCACTACAAATGAGCAGTTCTTC | - | TRBJ2-1 | TRBV28 | -
CASSARGARDNMNTEAFF | TGTGCCAGCAGCGCCCGAGGCGCCCGGGACAACATGAACACTGAAGCTTTCTTT | - | TRBJ1-1 | TRBV9 | -
CASSDSGNTIYF | TGTGCCAGCAGTGATTCAGGAAACACCATATATTTT | few | TRBJ1-3 | TRBV2 | -
CASSLGRRAAGELFF | TGTGCCAGCAGCTTAGGTCGCAGGGCGGCCGGGGAGCTGTTTTTT | - | TRBJ2-2 | TRBV7-2 | -
CASSRGQGDWTDTQYF | TGTGCCAGCAGCAGGGGACAGGGAGATTGGACAGATACGCAGTATTTT | - | TRBJ2-3 | TRBV7-9 | TRBD1
CASSQDRDRVQETQYF | TGCGCCAGCAGCCAAGATCGGGACAGGGTCCAAGAGACCCAGTACTTC | - | TRBJ2-5 | TRBV4-1 | TRBD1
CASSLSVGAEQYF | TGTGCCAGCTCCTTGTCGGTTGGAGCCGAGCAGTACTTC | - | TRBJ2-7 | TRBV2 | -
CATRQGYGYTF | TGTGCCACAAGACAGGGCTATGGCTACACCTTC | - | TRBJ1-2 | TRBV6-5 | TRBD1
CASSQAGNTEAFF | TGTGCCAGCAGCCAAGCCGGGAACACTGAAGCTTTCTTT | once | TRBJ1-1 | TRBV4-2 | -
CASSLRRGRDEQYF | TGTGCCAGCAGCTTAAGGAGGGGTAGGGACGAGCAGTACTTC | - | TRBJ2-7 | TRBV7-2 | -
CSVAQGAPNEKLFF | TGCAGCGTCGCCCAGGGGGCACCTAATGAAAAACTGTTTTTT | - | TRBJ1-4 | TRBV29-1 | TRBD1